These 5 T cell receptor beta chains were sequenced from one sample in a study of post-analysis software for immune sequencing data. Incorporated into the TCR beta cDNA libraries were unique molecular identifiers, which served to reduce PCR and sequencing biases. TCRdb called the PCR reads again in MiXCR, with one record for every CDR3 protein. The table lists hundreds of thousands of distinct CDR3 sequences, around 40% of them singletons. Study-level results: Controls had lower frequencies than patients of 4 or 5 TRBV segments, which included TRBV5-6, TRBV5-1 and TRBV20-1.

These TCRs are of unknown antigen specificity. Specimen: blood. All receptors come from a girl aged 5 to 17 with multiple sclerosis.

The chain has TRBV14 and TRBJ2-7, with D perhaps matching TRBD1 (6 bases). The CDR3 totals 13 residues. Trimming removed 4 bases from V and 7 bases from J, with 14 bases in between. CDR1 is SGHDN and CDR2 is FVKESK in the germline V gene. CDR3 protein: CASSPRGWVEQYF. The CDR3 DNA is TGTGCCAGCAGCCCCAGGGGCTGGGTTGAGCAGTACTTC.

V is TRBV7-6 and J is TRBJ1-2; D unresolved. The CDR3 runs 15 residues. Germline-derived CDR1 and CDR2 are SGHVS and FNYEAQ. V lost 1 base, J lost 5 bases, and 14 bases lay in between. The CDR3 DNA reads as TGTGCCAGCAGCTTAGGGCCCACAACCGGTTATGGCTACACCTTC. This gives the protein CASSLGPTTGYGYTF.

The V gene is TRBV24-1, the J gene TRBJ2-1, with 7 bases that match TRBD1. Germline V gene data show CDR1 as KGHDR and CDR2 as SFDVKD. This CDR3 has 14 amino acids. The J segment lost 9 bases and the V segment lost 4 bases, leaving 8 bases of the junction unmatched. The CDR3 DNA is TGTGCCACCAGTGAGGGCAGGGGGAGAAGTGAGCAGTTCTTC. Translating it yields CATSEGRGRSEQFF.

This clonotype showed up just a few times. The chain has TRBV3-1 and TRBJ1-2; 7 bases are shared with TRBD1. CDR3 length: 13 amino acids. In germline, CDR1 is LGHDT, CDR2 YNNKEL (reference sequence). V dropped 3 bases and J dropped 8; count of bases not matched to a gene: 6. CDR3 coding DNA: TGTGCCAGCAGCCAGGCGGGACAGCGGGGCTACACCTTC. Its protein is CASSQAGQRGYTF.

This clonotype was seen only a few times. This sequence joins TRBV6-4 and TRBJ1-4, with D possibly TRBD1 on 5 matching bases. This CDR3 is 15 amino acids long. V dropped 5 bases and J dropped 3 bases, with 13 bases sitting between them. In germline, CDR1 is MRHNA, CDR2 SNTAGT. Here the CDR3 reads CASSPSGAANEKLFF. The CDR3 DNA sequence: TGTGCCAGCAGTCCCTCCGGGGCAGCTAATGAAAAACTGTTTTTT.